This T cell receptor beta chain was observed in a study of shared clonotypes between healthy human individuals. Looking at the study overall: Donors, aged 18 to 49, were a couple of women and three men.

Whole-study results and caveats: Specimens sampled were limited to blood, with tissue repertoires likely differing.

As to this clone: Its cognate antigen is unknown.

Assay execution took place at the deep level. Profiling relied on immunoSEQ multiplex PCR, and the TCRdb table lists in-frame clones only, not all of them. The table has around 450,000 clones, around 79% seen once; the top ten hold about 13%. V was pared by 0 bases and J by 8 bases, with 8 bases between. The CDR3 length is 13 residues. Germline CDR1 is KGHSH and CDR2 is LQKENI. The rearrangement joins TRBV18 to TRBJ2-1, with D perhaps TRBD2 (6 bases). The receptor's source is a woman aged 35 to 49 in good health. Some clones in this sample may be carry-over from other donors' samples. The sample taken for sequencing was PBMCs. The CDR3 reads CASSPPGGDEQFF. The DNA for the CDR3 is TGTGCCAGCTCACCACCGGGAGGCGATGAGCAGTTCTTC.